Shown below are 4 T cell receptor beta chains from a single sample sequenced in a study of CD8+CD57+ T cells in acquired aplastic anemia. Sequencing was done on patients that had shown CD8+CD57+ cell expansion by flow cytometry. TCR beta VDJ and CDR3 profiling used genomic DNA as template. TCRdb re-derived calls from the reads in MiXCR, one entry per CDR3 protein. The sample has 150,000 to 200,000 distinct CDR3 sequences, roughly 50% seen once. The sequenced material came from sorted CD4+, CD8+, or CD8+CD57+ T cells (not recorded which) from PBMCs. The receptors shown here come from a human donor with aplastic anemia.

This clonotype was observed a handful of times. The chain couples TRBV3-1 to TRBJ2-5; a weak D match, TRBD2 (6 bases). The CDR3 has 14 amino acids. The V end was cut by 1 base, the J end by 3 bases, with 9 bases between. Germline CDR1 reads LGHDT; CDR2 reads YNNKEL (reference sequence). CDR3 nucleotide sequence: TGTGCCAGCAGCCAAGTGTCGGGGGAAGAGACCCAGTACTTC. Protein: CASSQVSGEETQYF.

A single count supports this clonotype. The chain has TRBV12-5 and TRBJ2-3; the D gene is possibly TRBD1 (6 bases). Trimming left V 0 bases short and J 2 bases short, with 12 bases between. CDR3 length equals 16 residues. CDR1 and CDR2 from the germline V gene are LGHNT and FRNRAP. The CDR3 region has the DNA TGTGCTAGTGGTTTGGTAGTACAGGGTAACACAGATACGCAGTATTTT. Encoded protein: CASGLVVQGNTDTQYF.

This clonotype occurred a few times. The chain is built from TRBV10-3 and TRBJ2-5, with D perhaps matching TRBD2 (6 bases). Germline lookup yields CDR1 ENHRY and CDR2 SYGVKD. This CDR3 region has 14 residues. The ends were cut back, 4 bases at V and 2 bases at J, with 11 bases in the middle. The CDR3 sequence is CAISVKRGQETQYF. DNA for the CDR3: TGTGCCATCAGTGTGAAACGGGGGCAAGAGACCCAGTACTTC.

The V call is TRBV27, the J call TRBJ1-2; 7 nucleotides align to TRBD1. V shed 10 bases and J 7 bases; nucleotides not matched to a gene: 12. CDR3 length: 13 residues. CDR1 and CDR2 (germline): MNHEY, SMNVEV (reference sequence). The CDR3 DNA reads as TGTGCCACCGGGACCCAGGGGGTTCGTGGCTACACCTTC. Translation: CATGTQGVRGYTF.